This entry describes one T cell receptor (beta chain). This clonotype was counted only a few times. Its specific antigen is unknown. No quality values exist for individual bases; no much larger clone is one base distant. Libraries were prepared through 5' RACE. Instrument on record: Illumina HiSeq 2000. Template switching added a universal primer binding site, and the final cDNA carried a unique molecular identifier that allowed TCR cDNA molecules to be counted accurately. Specific primers in the conserved constant-segment region were used to synthesize first-strand cDNA for TCR alpha and beta chains. To control for contamination, every cDNA library carried two barcodes: a SMART-Mk sample barcode plus Illumina barcodes. Two successive PCR steps introduced TruSeq adapter sequences along with Illumina sample barcodes. Sequencing of the TCR alpha and beta cDNA libraries was done on the Illumina HiSeq platform using custom primers. The authors' pipeline ran thus. Unique molecular identifiers were extracted from raw reads with MiGEC, and CDR3 positions were determined with MiXCR. For each individual, recombination models were inferred using an EM algorithm with the repgenHMM and IGoR tools. Shared clonotypes were analyzed with the tcR package in R, and sharing was normalized by the product of cloneset sizes. To study raw recombination without the effects of thymic and clonal selection, out-of-frame nonproductive sequences were analyzed. The public reads were run again by TCRdb, first through fastp at Q25 and then through MiXCR, and only productive beta chains were kept. When rows share a CDR3 protein, they turn into one entry using the most common DNA and genes. The V and J calls and clone size come from TCRdb's table, not from the authors' own analysis. Recorded for this sample are about 240,000 distinct CDR3 sequences; about 11% of them occurred a single time. Clones ranked in the top ten supply approximately 11% of the sample.

The CDR3 goes from the cysteine to the phenylalanine over 19 residues. Of the read, only the CDR3 DNA is kept; its 57 bases are in frame from base 1. The germline V gene specifies LGHNA as CDR1 and YSLEER as CDR2. V is pruned by 0 bases and J by 5 bases, leaving 16 bases of the junction without a gene match. Every donor was a healthy Caucasian. Miltenyi CD45RO+ enrichment and human naive T-cell isolation kits were used to isolate memory (CD45RO+) and naive T cells from PBMC. The data are from a study of identical twins (TCRdb year 2016). General notes on the study: TCR alpha and beta repertoires from monozygotic twins, unrelated adults of various ages and cord blood were deep-sequenced to test whether fetal clonotypes persist. To rule out contamination, replicate twin experiments were performed at different times with different library preparation protocols.

Results the study describes overall, beyond this receptor: Invariant T cells such as MAIT and iNKT could partly confound zero-insertion analyses, although diverse VJ usage argued against such confounding for most clonotypes. In monozygotic twins, out-of-frame TCR alpha sharing was systematically underestimated by recombination models, although the models agreed with sharing between unrelated individuals. Because the same donors could not be followed over many years, the conclusions depended on cross-sectional statistical analysis. Fewer insertions were carried by abundant cord blood beta clonotypes; a weaker similar trend was observed in young adult naive repertoires, while no such trend was observed in memory repertoires. Compared with coincidental sharing between unrelated individuals, out-of-frame TCR alpha sequences shared between twins showed an excess of sequences with low generation probability. A weaker excess of twin sharing was found in beta out-of-frame sequences because the signal-to-noise ratio was lowered by fewer shared sequences.

The receptor's source is a man over 45 in good health. The V and J segments used are TRBV4-3 and TRBJ2-3, with 8 middle bases fitting TRBD2. Sample: memory T cells sorted from blood. Explained via the paper, the cell subset or site label denotes: CD45RO+ enriched T cells. The base sequence is TGCGCCAGCAGCCAAGAGTCCGTCGGAGGCCTAGCGGGTTTAGATACGCAGTATTTT. Protein translation: CASSQESVGGLAGLDTQYF.